This T cell receptor (beta chain) was retrieved from a study of beta chain features in type 1 diabetes. Looking at the study overall: The study found patients and healthy donors alike in age, gender and cell yields.

Concerning this clone itself: Antigen: not known.

Expressed TCRB transcripts were sequenced after all isolated RNA was converted to cDNA. This table comes from immunoSEQ multiplex PCR, and its TCRdb copy is limited to in-frame clones, with some not included. The sample contains some 700,000 clones, roughly 13% of which appear only once. Trimming removed 5 bases from V and 0 bases from J, with 9 bases in between. From germline, CDR1 is MDHEN and CDR2 SYDVKM. This CDR3 comprises 14 residues. Study-level findings and limits: Moderately but significantly shorter TCRB CDR3s were found in Type 1 diabetes patients in all four CD4+ subsets.

This chain links TRBV28 with TRBJ2-3; D gene uncertain. Input material: naive CD4+ T cells from blood. The sequence derives from a man aged 18 to 30 with type 1 diabetes. CDR3 in amino acids: CASSTLPSTDTQYF. CDR3 DNA sequence: TGTGCCAGCAGTACGTTGCCCAGCACAGATACGCAGTATTTT.